A single sample is the source of the 29 T cell receptor beta chains below, sequenced in a study of spatial heterogeneity in lung cancer (dated by TCRdb to between 2017 and 2020). The paper's findings and limits, for the study overall: The number of expanded intratumoral alpha and beta TCRs correlated with the tumor nonsynonymous mutation count.

The antigens of these receptors remain unknown. The library was built by means of 5' RACE. The sequencer was a NextSeq 500. TCRdb handled the public reads itself, with Q25 trimming in fastp and clone calling in MiXCR, and kept productive beta chains. Each CDR3 protein gets just one entry, which takes the most common genes and DNA from the rows behind it. The sample has approximately 1,400 distinct CDR3 sequences on record, approximately 10% of them singletons. The ten biggest clones cover 25% to 30% of the sample. The sample's time point label is to be understood as: sample taken at primary tumor resection. Sequencing was performed on lung tumor tissue, taken at surgery. These receptors all stem from a female donor with early-stage non-small cell lung cancer.

With respect to this clonotype: This beta chain lies outside the target of a library built for alpha chains; its clone size means little. The CDR3 sequence is CASSPVHSGTGELFF. CDR3 coding DNA: TGTGCCAGCAGTCCGGTCCACTCTGGCACCGGGGAGCTGTTTTTT. The chain is built from TRBV6-2 or TRBV6-3 and TRBJ2-2; D uncertain. The CDR3 consists of 15 residues. V dropped 5 bases and J dropped 4 bases, with 14 bases sitting between them. CDR1 is MNHEY and CDR2 is SVGEGT in the germline V gene.

This clonotype is categorized as medium-sized. Being off target in a library aimed at alpha chains, this beta chain has a size of little meaning. CDR3 protein: CASREGGSNQPQHF. CDR3 DNA sequence: TGTGCCAGCAGAGAGGGGGGGAGCAATCAGCCCCAGCATTTT. The chain employs TRBV6-2 or TRBV6-3 and TRBJ1-5, with a possible D match to TRBD1 (6 bases). The CDR3 is made up of 14 amino acids. CDR1 and CDR2 from the germline V gene are MNHEY and SVGEGT. V was trimmed by 6 bases and J by 1 base, leaving 10 bases between them.

By sample fraction, this clonotype is medium-sized. A library prepared for alpha chains yielded this beta chain as an off-target read; its size is of little meaning. This sequence joins TRBV28 and TRBJ1-1; no clear D gene. CDR1 is MDHEN and CDR2 is SYDVKM in the germline V gene. V dropped 4 bases and J dropped 7 bases, with 16 bases sitting between them. The CDR3 extends over 14 amino acids. Here the CDR3 DNA reads TGTGCCAGCAGTTCAGTACGGGTGCAGAGTGAAGCTTTCTTT. Its protein product is CASSSVRVQSEAFF. Drawing the rest from reference TRBV28 and TRBJ1-1, the complete variable domain is DVKVTQSSRYLVKRTGEKVFLECVQDMDHENMFWYRQDPGLGLRLIYFSYDVKMKEKGDIPEGYSVSREKKERFSLILESASTNQTSMYLCASSSVRVQSEAFFGQGTRLTVV.

Relative to its sample, this clonotype is medium-sized. This beta chain represents an off-target read in a library built for alpha chains; its size is of limited meaning. The chain uses TRBV9 and TRBJ2-3; D possibly corresponds to TRBD2 (6 bases). CDR3 length equals 17 residues. CDR1 SGDLS and CDR2 YYNGEE come from the germline V gene. The V and J ends lost 4 bases and 0 bases respectively, with 18 bases between them. CDR3 region: CASSPHLSLASTDTQYF. The CDR3 DNA sequence: TGTGCCAGCAGCCCCCACCTCTCACTAGCCAGCACAGATACGCAGTATTTT.

This clonotype was seen many times. As an off-target read in a library built for alpha chains, this beta chain has a frequency of little significance. The V call is TRBV5-1, the J call TRBJ2-3, with 8 bases matching TRBD2. Germline V lookup: CDR1 SGHRS, CDR2 YFSETQ. Losses at the gene ends were 4 bases for V and 6 bases for J; bases not matched to a gene: 13. The CDR3 is 16 amino acids. CDR3 loop: CASSPPRGGAVDTQYF. The CDR3 region has the DNA TGCGCCAGCAGCCCACCCCGGGGGGGGGCCGTTGATACGCAGTATTTT.

By its share, this clonotype is medium-sized (0.01 to 0.1%). The library was prepared for alpha chains; this beta chain is a stray read, so its frequency means little. The gene calls are TRBV10-3 and TRBJ2-5; D gene uncertain. Per the germline V gene, CDR1 is ENHRY and CDR2 is SYGVKD. The V gene lost 3 bases and the J gene lost 2 bases, with 7 bases spanning the gap. The CDR3 sequence is 13 residues long. CDR3 amino acids: CAISDQLQETQYF. The CDR3 DNA reads as TGTGCCATCAGTGACCAGTTGCAAGAGACCCAGTACTTC.

Turning to this clonotype: This beta chain is off target for a library built for alpha chains, so its abundance means little. The rearrangement links TRBV11-2 to TRBJ2-1; TRBD1 matches 7 bases. The germline V gene encodes CDR1 SGHAT and CDR2 FQNNGV. The ends lost 5 bases at V and 10 bases at J; junction bases unmatched: 11. The CDR3 sequence is 14 residues long. For the CDR3, the DNA is TGTGCCAGCAGCCCCAATTCCCGGGACAGAGAGCAGTTCTTC. Its protein is CASSPNSRDREQFF.

On this clonotype itself: This beta chain is a stray read from a library made for alpha chains; its abundance is not meaningful. In nucleotides, the CDR3 is TGTGCCAGCAGTGGGCCGATCAGCGGGAGAGGCCATGAGCAGTTCTTC. The encoded protein is CASSGPISGRGHEQFF. The gene calls are TRBV28 and TRBJ2-1; 8 bases align to TRBD2. Germline assignment: CDR1 MDHEN and CDR2 SYDVKM. The CDR3 length is 16 residues. J lost 8 bases, V lost 5 bases, and 14 bases had no gene match.

This clonotype appeared a few times. This beta chain represents an off-target read in a library built for alpha chains; its size is of limited meaning. The chain employs TRBV12-3 or TRBV12-4 and TRBJ2-2; D may match TRBD1 or TRBD2 (6 bases each). The CDR3 spans 16 residues. Trimming removed 0 bases at V and 6 bases at J, with 14 bases between. The CDR3 bases are TGTGCCAGCAGTTTAGCCCCCAGGGGAGGTTCCGGGGAGCTGTTTTTT. Amino acids: CASSLAPRGGSGELFF.

As regards this clonotype: This beta chain appears as a stray read in a library generated for alpha chains; its size is not informative. This chain connects TRBV7-3 to TRBJ2-1, with 11 bases lining up with TRBD2. Germline trimming cut 5 bases from V and 11 bases from J; bases unmatched to any gene: 5. This CDR3 has 13 residues. The germline V gene has CDR1 SGHTA and CDR2 FQGTGA. The CDR3 here is CASSIGLAGQQFF. CDR3 coding DNA: TGTGCCAGCAGCATTGGACTAGCGGGTCAGCAGTTCTTC. Looking up the rest from reference TRBV7-3 and TRBJ2-1 gives the full variable domain: GAGVSQTPSNKVTEKGKYVELRCDPISGHTALYWYRQSLGQGPEFLIYFQGTGAADDSGLPNDRFFAVRPEGSVSTLKIQRTERGDSAVYLCASSIGLAGQQFFGPGTRLTVL.

This clonotype is medium-sized. The library was designed around alpha chains, so this beta chain is a stray read whose abundance carries little weight. CDR3 nucleotide sequence: TGCAGCGTTGAAGATCTAGCAGGCCTGGGGGCTTTCTTT. This gives the protein CSVEDLAGLGAFF. V usage is TRBV29-1 and J usage is TRBJ1-1; no definite D call. The CDR3 loop spans 13 amino acids. Deletions cut 0 bases from V and 11 bases from J, with 16 bases between. The germline gives CDR1 SQVTM, CDR2 ANQGSEA.

This clonotype showed up just a few times. Because this beta chain is a stray read in a library intended to capture alpha chains, its abundance should not be given much weight. The chain combines TRBV12-3 or TRBV12-4 with TRBJ1-5; D not resolved. The CDR3 spans 15 residues. V lost 7 bases to trimming and J lost 0 bases, with 13 bases between them. Here the CDR3 reads CASTPNWDSNQPQHF. The CDR3 region has the DNA TGTGCCAGCACCCCAAATTGGGATAGCAATCAGCCCCAGCATTTT.

This clonotype has just a few counts. The library was designed around alpha chains, so this beta chain is a stray read whose abundance carries little weight. The chain is built from TRBV5-8 and TRBJ1-4; D gene unclear. The CDR3 has 14 residues. The germline gives CDR1 SGHTS, CDR2 YDEGEE. Between the trimmed V and J ends, which lost 3 bases and 7 bases, there was a span of 13 bases. The CDR3 region is CASSYAGWGEKLFF. The CDR3 DNA follows: TGTGCCAGCAGCTATGCAGGATGGGGTGAAAAACTGTTTTTT.

This clonotype counts as medium-sized. This beta chain is a stray read from a library made for alpha chains; its abundance is not meaningful. The chain couples TRBV7-2 to TRBJ1-5; a possible D gene is TRBD1 (6 bases). This CDR3 is built from 15 residues. The V gene lost 5 bases and the J gene lost 4 bases, with 15 bases spanning the gap. Germline V gene lookup returns CDR1 SGHTA and CDR2 FQGNSA. CDR3 DNA sequence: TGTGCCAGCAGCCAAAGCGGGACAAAAAATCAGCCCCAGCATTTT. Its protein is CASSQSGTKNQPQHF.

By share, this clonotype ranks as medium-sized. The library was built for alpha chains, so this beta chain is an off-target read and its size means little. This chain links TRBV4-3 with TRBJ2-7; 9 nucleotides line up with TRBD1. This CDR3 is 14 amino acids long. J gave up 4 bases and V 4 bases, and 5 bases lay outside the gene matches. CDR1 LGHNA and CDR2 YSLEER come from the germline V gene. The CDR3 region has the DNA TGCGCCAGCAGCCCATACAGGGGGCCGTACGAGCAGTACTTC. Its protein is CASSPYRGPYEQYF.

This clonotype is medium-sized. Since it is a stray read in a library aimed at alpha chains, this beta chain has a size that is not meaningful. This chain links TRBV5-6 with TRBJ2-3; D is ambiguous. The germline V and J ends were trimmed by 1 base and 3 bases, with 6 bases remaining between them. The CDR3 spans 13 residues. Germline assignment: CDR1 SGHDT and CDR2 YYEEEE. The CDR3 sequence: CASSLKGTDTQYF. The CDR3 DNA reads TGTGCCAGCAGCTTGAAAGGGACAGATACGCAGTATTTT.

This clonotype was counted a few times. This beta chain is an off-target read within a library intended for alpha chains, so its frequency means little. DNA for the CDR3: TGCAGTGCCCTCGTGGGAGATGTTTCAGATACGCAGTATTTT. Protein product: CSALVGDVSDTQYF. J is TRBJ2-3 and V is TRBV20-1; possibly TRBD2 for D (5 bases). CDR3 length: 14 residues. Trimming pared 6 bases from V and 4 bases from J, leaving 17 bases between. In germline, CDR1 is DFQATT, CDR2 SNEGSKA (reference sequence).

Comments on this clonotype: This beta chain appears as a stray read in a library generated for alpha chains; its size is not informative. The chain uses TRBV7-9 and TRBJ2-3; perhaps TRBD2 as D (5 bases). The V and J ends lost 1 base and 4 bases respectively, with 9 bases between them. The germline V gene encodes CDR1 SEHNR and CDR2 FQNEAQ (reference sequence). The CDR3 length is 14 residues. The CDR3 region is CASSLDLSADTQYF. The CDR3 nucleotides are TGTGCCAGCAGCTTAGACCTTAGCGCAGATACGCAGTATTTT.

By proportion, this clonotype is medium-sized. This beta chain lies outside the target of a library built for alpha chains; its clone size means little. The chain recombines TRBV7-2 with TRBJ1-2; D is ambiguous. Germline V gene sequence: CDR1 SGHTA, CDR2 FQGNSA. Trimming took 5 bases from V and 6 from J, leaving 16 bases between them. This CDR3 is built from 14 residues. The CDR3 DNA follows: TGTGCCAGCAGCCCCGTGGCCGACACAAATGGCTACACCTTC. It codes for CASSPVADTNGYTF.

This clonotype was seen a handful of times. Since it is a stray read in a library aimed at alpha chains, this beta chain has a size that is not meaningful. V usage is TRBV6-5 and J usage is TRBJ2-3, with 8 bases that match TRBD2. The length of the CDR3 is 17 residues. Unmatched junction bases numbered 14, after V lost 5 bases and J lost 4 bases. The germline gives CDR1 MNHEY, CDR2 SVGAGI. CDR3 sequence (DNA): TGTGCCAGCAGTCGGGCCCTCGCGGGGGGCGCGGCAGATACGCAGTATTTT. Residues: CASSRALAGGAADTQYF.

Points on this clonotype: With the library built for alpha chains, this beta chain is off target and its frequency is not meaningful. The rearrangement links TRBV7-2 to TRBJ2-1; no firm D call. This CDR3 spans 14 amino acids. V lost 0 bases and J 1 base, leaving 4 bases between the germline ends. From germline, CDR1 is SGHTA and CDR2 FQGNSA. Written as DNA, the CDR3 is TGTGCCAGCAGCTTAGCAGGGTCCTACAATGAGCAGTTCTTC. Amino acids: CASSLAGSYNEQFF. The variable domain in full, with the rest retrieved from reference TRBV7-2 and TRBJ2-1, is GAGVSQSPSNKVTEKGKDVELRCDPISGHTALYWYRQSLGQGLEFLIYFQGNSAPDKSGLPSDRFSAERTGGSVSTLTIQRTQQEDSAVYLCASSLAGSYNEQFFGPGTRLTVL.

This clonotype ranks as medium-sized. This beta chain lies outside the target of a library built for alpha chains; its clone size means little. The chain is built from TRBV7-8 and TRBJ2-3; tentatively, D is TRBD1 (6 bases). The germline gives CDR1 SGHVS, CDR2 FQNEAQ. CDR3 length: 15 amino acids. Trimming cost V 5 bases and J 0 bases, with 12 bases left between them. The CDR3 here is CASSLRTESTDTQYF. The CDR3 DNA reads as TGTGCCAGCAGCCTACGGACAGAAAGCACAGATACGCAGTATTTT. Full variable domain (rest looked up from reference TRBV7-8 and TRBJ2-3): GAGVSQSPRYKVAKRGQDVALRCDPISGHVSLFWYQQALGQGPEFLTYFQNEAQLDKSGLPSDRFFAERPEGSVSTLKIQRTQQEDSAVYLCASSLRTESTDTQYFGPGTRLTVL.

This clonotype was detected only a few times. With the library built for alpha chains, this beta chain is off target and its frequency is not meaningful. This chain joins TRBV11-3 and TRBJ2-3, with D possibly being TRBD2 (6 bases). V was shortened by 5 bases and J by 3 bases, with 15 bases between the two germline ends. The germline gives CDR1 SGHNT, CDR2 YENEEA. The CDR3 extends over 15 amino acids. The CDR3 loop reads CASSRGTGVTDTQYF. The DNA for the CDR3 is TGTGCCAGCAGCCGTGGTACGGGGGTAACAGATACGCAGTATTTT.

In the case of this clonotype: Since it is a stray read in a library aimed at alpha chains, this beta chain has a size that is not meaningful. The V gene is TRBV7-6, the J gene TRBJ2-2, with TRBD1 matching over 7 bases. Trimming took 4 bases from V and 3 from J; bases not matched to a gene: 5. The CDR3 is 15 residues long. CDR1 SGHVS and CDR2 FNYEAQ come from the germline V gene. The CDR3 loop reads CASSSDRAYTGELFF. In DNA, the CDR3 is TGTGCCAGCAGCTCAGACAGGGCTTACACCGGGGAGCTGTTTTTT.

On this clonotype: Since the library was made to target alpha chains, this beta chain is a stray read and its abundance is not meaningful. This chain joins TRBV10-3 and TRBJ2-1, with 11 positions matching TRBD2. CDR3 length equals 17 residues. With V trimmed by 10 bases and J by 0 bases, 11 bases remained unmatched. Germline CDR1 is ENHRY and CDR2 is SYGVKD. As DNA, the CDR3 is TGTGCCACCAAGCGGATAGCGGGAGGGAGCTCCTACAATGAGCAGTTCTTC. This codes for CATKRIAGGSSYNEQFF.

Remarks on this clonotype: Being off target in a library aimed at alpha chains, this beta chain has a size of little meaning. The rearrangement links TRBV20-1 to TRBJ1-2, with a tentative D call TRBD1 (5 bases). Germline V gene data show CDR1 as DFQATT and CDR2 as SNEGSKA (reference sequence). Trimming left V 3 bases short and J 8 bases short, with 13 bases between. CDR3 length: 12 residues. The CDR3 spells CSASGGFRGYTF. The DNA of the CDR3 is TGCAGTGCTAGTGGGGGTTTCCGCGGCTACACCTTC.

This clonotype rates as medium-sized. The library was prepared for alpha chains; this beta chain is a stray read, so its frequency means little. The genes are TRBV7-3 and TRBJ2-3; D not certain. The CDR3 covers 13 residues. Trimming cost V 5 bases and J 5 bases, with 11 bases left between them. CDR1 SGHTA and CDR2 FQGTGA come from the germline V gene. The CDR3 protein is CASSGWTGDTQYF. In DNA, the CDR3 is TGTGCCAGCAGCGGGTGGACCGGAGATACGCAGTATTTT.

There are a few counts of this clonotype. This beta chain came through as a stray read in a library set up for alpha chains, and its size says little. As DNA, the CDR3 is TGTGCCAGCAGCTTACCTAGGGGGGCTATCACAGATACGCAGTATTTT. Its protein is CASSLPRGAITDTQYF. The chain combines TRBV7-8 with TRBJ2-3; D may be TRBD1 or TRBD2 (6 bases each). The CDR3 has 16 amino acids. V lost 2 bases, J lost 2 bases, and 14 bases lay in between. Germline assignment: CDR1 SGHVS and CDR2 FQNEAQ.

As for this clonotype: This beta chain is a stray read from a library made for alpha chains; its abundance is not meaningful. The chain combines TRBV20-1 with TRBJ2-7; a weak D match, TRBD2 (6 bases). The germline gives CDR1 DFQATT, CDR2 SNEGSKA (reference sequence). V gave up 6 bases and J gave up 3 bases, with 15 bases separating them. This CDR3 spans 13 amino acids. CDR3 DNA: TGCAGTGCAGGCGGGGACGCCGTCTACGAGCAGTACTTC. Translating gives CSAGGDAVYEQYF.